This passage covers 31 T cell receptor beta chains from one sample sequenced in a study of blood T cell repertoires in COVID-19. Some clones are missing from TCRdb's copy, which holds only in-frame ones; the method was immunoSEQ multiplex PCR. Altogether 150,000 to 250,000 clones are present, just under 85% being singletons, with the ten largest covering about 6.9%. Sequenced material: peripheral blood. These receptors all come from a human donor with acute or convalescent COVID-19. The donor label of this sample is uncertain.

The J gene is TRBJ2-5, the V gene TRBV30; tentative D call: TRBD2 (5 bases). This CDR3 has 14 amino acids. Germline CDR1 is GTSNPN and CDR2 is SVGIG (reference sequence). With 3 bases removed from V and 2 bases from J, the gap between germline ends came to 13 bases. The CDR3 bases are TGTGCCTGGAGGGCGCCAGGCGGGCAAGAGACCCAGTACTTC. Translated: CAWRAPGGQETQYF.

This CDR3 is CASSLEVARGETQYF. The CDR3 bases are TGTGCCAGCAGTCTAGAGGTGGCTAGGGGAGAGACCCAGTACTTC. The chain couples TRBV28 to TRBJ2-5; D possibly corresponds to TRBD1 (5 bases). Germline V CDR1 and CDR2: MDHEN, SYDVKM. This CDR3 has 15 amino acids. Trimming removed 5 bases at V and 4 bases at J, with 17 bases between.

This clone occurred once. This chain links TRBV5-1 with TRBJ1-2; possibly TRBD1 for D (5 bases). CDR1 is SGHRS, CDR2 YFSETQ, per germline. The V gene lost 0 bases and the J gene lost 8 bases, with 8 bases spanning the gap. This CDR3 spans 12 amino acids. The chain's CDR3 is CASSLERGGYTF. The CDR3 DNA is TGCGCCAGCAGCTTGGAAAGGGGCGGCTACACCTTC.

The chain recombines TRBV12-3 or TRBV12-4 with TRBJ1-2; no reliable D call. The ends were cut back, 5 bases at V and 7 bases at J, with 8 bases in the middle. CDR3 length equals 11 residues. CDR3 nucleotide sequence: TGTGCCAGCAGTCTGACGGGTGGCTACACCTTC. Its translation is CASSLTGGYTF.

There are a few counts of this clone. J is TRBJ1-4 and V is TRBV9, with 7 bases fitting TRBD1. The junction had 7 bases not matched to a gene; V was cut back by 0 bases and J by 8 bases. From germline, CDR1 is SGDLS and CDR2 YYNGEE. The CDR3 extends over 15 amino acids. The CDR3 coding sequence is TGTGCCAGCAGCGTAGCCGAGGGGGCACGGGAAAAACTGTTTTTT. Protein product: CASSVAEGAREKLFF.

The chain joins TRBV30 to TRBJ2-3; the D is unclear. The germline V gene encodes CDR1 GTSNPN and CDR2 SVGIG (reference sequence). The CDR3 extends over 13 amino acids. V shed 2 bases and J shed 2 bases, with 8 bases lying between them. CDR3 bases: TGTGCCTGGAGTATTATAAACACAGATACGCAGTATTTT. This sequence encodes CAWSIINTDTQYF.

J is TRBJ1-1 and V is TRBV6-5, with D unresolved. CDR1 MNHEY and CDR2 SVGAGI come from the germline V gene. This CDR3 is built from 16 residues. V was shortened by 6 bases and J by 5 bases, with 22 bases between the two germline ends. CDR3 coding DNA: TGTGCCAGCAGCTACCGCTTCGGAGGGAGATCTACTGAAGCTTTCTTT. This codes for CASSYRFGGRSTEAFF.

The chain couples TRBV6-2 or TRBV6-3 to TRBJ1-1; TRBD1 aligns across 9 bases. J lost 6 bases, V lost 4 bases, and 9 bases had no gene match. CDR1 and CDR2 from the germline V gene are MNHEY and SVGEGT. This CDR3 is 15 amino acids long. The CDR3: CASSSPTGGRPEAFF. The CDR3 DNA reads TGTGCCAGCAGTTCGCCGACAGGGGGAAGGCCTGAAGCTTTCTTT.

The rearrangement uses TRBV9 and TRBJ1-2, with D perhaps matching TRBD1 (5 bases). V dropped 0 bases and J dropped 2 bases, with 5 bases sitting between them. Germline V lookup: CDR1 SGDLS, CDR2 YYNGEE. CDR3 length equals 13 residues. The CDR3 DNA reads TGTGCCAGCAGCGTAGACAGGAACTATGGCTACACCTTC. Protein: CASSVDRNYGYTF.

This clone showed up just a few times. V usage is TRBV19 and J usage is TRBJ1-4; D gene uncertain. CDR1 LNHDA and CDR2 SQIVND come from the germline V gene (reference sequence). V lost 8 bases and J 7 bases, leaving 14 bases between the germline ends. The CDR3 loop spans 13 amino acids. The chain's CDR3 is CASAPAGSEKLFF. DNA for the CDR3: TGTGCCAGTGCCCCTGCCGGTTCTGAAAAACTGTTTTTT. The variable domain in full, completed from reference TRBV19 and TRBJ1-4, reads DGGITQSPKYLFRKEGQNVTLSCEQNLNHDAMYWYRQDPGQGLRLIYYSQIVNDFQKGDIAEGYSVSREKKESFPLTVTSAQKNPTAFYLCASAPAGSEKLFFGSGTQLSVL.

The rearrangement links TRBV6-1 to TRBJ1-5, with 8 bases matching TRBD1. CDR3 size: 15 residues. With 9 bases clipped from V and 2 bases from J, the junction kept 9 bases outside the gene matches. The germline CDR1 and CDR2 sequences are MNHNS and SASEGT. The CDR3 is CASREVTGGNQPQHF. The CDR3 bases are TGTGCCAGTAGGGAAGTGACAGGGGGCAATCAGCCCCAGCATTTT.

This clone was seen a single time. The chain combines TRBV5-4 with TRBJ2-2, with D perhaps matching TRBD1 (5 bases). The V gene lost 4 bases and the J gene lost 0 bases, with 10 bases spanning the gap. The germline gives CDR1 SGHNT, CDR2 YYREEE (reference sequence). The length of the CDR3 is 15 residues. The CDR3 DNA sequence: TGTGCCAGCAGCCAGGGATCTTCGAACACCGGGGAGCTGTTTTTT. Residues: CASSQGSSNTGELFF. Looking up the rest from reference TRBV5-4 and TRBJ2-2 gives the full variable domain: ETGVTQSPTHLIKTRGQQVTLRCSSQSGHNTVSWYQQALGQGPQFIFQYYREEENGRGNFPPRFSGLQFPNYSSELNVNALELDDSALYLCASSQGSSNTGELFFGEGSRLTVL.

This clone was observed a handful of times. CDR3 in amino acids: CASSPGARGELFF. In DNA, the CDR3 is TGTGCCAGCAGCCCCGGAGCCAGAGGGGAGCTGTTTTTT. The chain links TRBV5-4 to TRBJ2-2; D is ambiguous. The germline CDR1 and CDR2 sequences are SGHNT and YYREEE (reference sequence). Trimming shortened V by 4 bases and J by 8 bases, and 12 bases separated the two germline ends. The CDR3 has 13 residues. Looking up the rest from reference TRBV5-4 and TRBJ2-2 gives the full variable domain: ETGVTQSPTHLIKTRGQQVTLRCSSQSGHNTVSWYQQALGQGPQFIFQYYREEENGRGNFPPRFSGLQFPNYSSELNVNALELDDSALYLCASSPGARGELFFGEGSRLTVL.

The V call is TRBV5-1, the J call TRBJ1-4, with 9 bases lining up with TRBD1. The junction had 4 bases not matched to a gene; V was cut back by 3 bases and J by 7 bases. This CDR3 comprises 14 residues. Germline V gene sequence: CDR1 SGHRS, CDR2 YFSETQ. In DNA, the CDR3 is TGCGCCAGCAGCTCCGGGACAGGGAGTGAAAAACTGTTTTTT. It is translated as CASSSGTGSEKLFF.

The gene calls are TRBV9 and TRBJ1-1; D might be TRBD1 (5 bases). CDR1 SGDLS and CDR2 YYNGEE come from the germline V gene. The CDR3 is 15 amino acids. The V end lost 6 bases, the J end lost 4 bases, and 19 bases lay between the germline ends. The CDR3 DNA is TGTGCCAGCAACTCGTTGGGGGGTCGGAGCACTGAAGCTTTCTTT. Translation gives CASNSLGGRSTEAFF.

The chain carries TRBV20-1 and TRBJ2-1; TRBD2 aligns across 11 bases. CDR3 size: 14 residues. Germline V gives CDR1 DFQATT, CDR2 SNEGSKA (reference sequence). Trimming cost V 3 bases and J 4 bases; bases outside gene matches: 2. CDR3 sequence: CSASRTSGYNEQFF. The CDR3 bases are TGCAGTGCTAGTAGGACTAGCGGGTACAATGAGCAGTTCTTC.

The V call is TRBV2, the J call TRBJ1-5; TRBD1 might be the D (5 bases). Germline V gene lookup returns CDR1 SNHLY and CDR2 FYNNEI. The CDR3 extends over 14 amino acids. V was trimmed by 6 bases and J by 3 bases, leaving 12 bases between them. The CDR3 DNA follows: TGTGCCAGCAGCGGGGGGAAAAACAATCAGCCCCAGCATTTT. Encoded protein: CASSGGKNNQPQHF.

The chain uses TRBV3-1 (or the pseudogene TRBV3-2) and TRBJ2-7, with 11 bases that match TRBD2. J was trimmed by 2 bases and V by 1 base; bases with no gene match: 4. The CDR3 runs to 16 residues. Germline V gives CDR1 LGHDT, CDR2 YNNKEL (reference sequence). Written as DNA, the CDR3 is TGTGCCAGCAGCCAAGGACTAGCGGGACTTCCCTACGAGCAGTACTTC. Its translation: CASSQGLAGLPYEQYF.

The chain is built from TRBV5-1 and TRBJ1-1, with 8 bases matching TRBD1. With V trimmed by 4 bases and J by 5 bases, 7 bases remained unmatched. Per the germline V gene, CDR1 is SGHRS and CDR2 is YFSETQ. The CDR3 runs to 14 residues. CDR3 sequence reads: CASSRQGMGTEAFF. CDR3 sequence (DNA): TGCGCCAGCAGCCGACAGGGGATGGGTACTGAAGCTTTCTTT.

The DNA for the CDR3 is TGTGCCAGCAGCTTAGGCATGGGGCTTGCGAGTCAGCCCCAGCATTTT. It specifies CASSLGMGLASQPQHF. The chain recombines TRBV11-2 with TRBJ1-5, with TRBD1 as a possible D gene (5 bases). This CDR3 comprises 16 residues. V dropped 1 base and J dropped 6 bases, with 16 bases sitting between them. The germline gives CDR1 SGHAT, CDR2 FQNNGV.

The chain joins TRBV7-9 to TRBJ2-4; weak D call: TRBD1 (6 bases). V dropped 5 bases and J dropped 4 bases, with 21 bases sitting between them. CDR1 SEHNR and CDR2 FQNEAQ come from the germline V gene (reference sequence). The length of the CDR3 is 17 residues. The CDR3 DNA reads TGTGCCAGCAGCCTCCAGGGGCAGTCCCCCCCTAAAAACATTCAGTACTTC. Amino acid sequence: CASSLQGQSPPKNIQYF.

CDR3 sequence: CASSPRPGTGLTNYGYTF. CDR3 nucleotide sequence: TGTGCCAGCAGTCCTCGTCCCGGGACAGGCCTTACTAACTATGGCTACACCTTC. This chain links TRBV28 with TRBJ1-2; 8 nucleotides align to TRBD1. Per germline, CDR1 MDHEN and CDR2 SYDVKM. The CDR3 covers 18 residues. The V gene end was trimmed by 5 bases and the J gene end by 0 bases; junction bases not matched to a gene: 14.

The chain combines TRBV9 with TRBJ2-1, with 7 bases lining up with TRBD1. CDR1 SGDLS and CDR2 YYNGEE come from the germline V gene. With 3 bases clipped from V and 4 bases from J, the junction kept 7 bases outside the gene matches. The CDR3 is 15 residues long. CDR3 region: CASSARGSSYNEQFF. The CDR3 DNA reads as TGTGCCAGCAGCGCCAGGGGGAGCTCATACAATGAGCAGTTCTTC. Combining the CDR3 with reference TRBV9 and TRBJ2-1 gives the whole variable domain DSGVTQTPKHLITATGQRVTLRCSPRSGDLSVYWYQQSLDQGLQFLIQYYNGEERAKGNILERFSAQQFPDLHSELNLSSLELGDSALYFCASSARGSSYNEQFFGPGTRLTVL.

This clone was seen more than once but under ten times. The V call is TRBV25-1, the J call TRBJ1-4; 9 bases fit TRBD1. J gave up 10 bases and V 2 bases, and 5 bases lay outside the gene matches. Looked up from germline, CDR1 is MGHDK and CDR2 is SYGVNS. The CDR3 is 14 residues long. CDR3 sequence (DNA): TGTGCCAGCAGTGAAAACAGGGGGCTTGGAAAACTGTTTTTT. Protein sequence: CASSENRGLGKLFF. The full variable domain, completed using reference TRBV25-1 and TRBJ1-4, is EADIYQTPRYLVIGTGKKITLECSQTMGHDKMYWYQQDPGMELHLIHYSYGVNSTEKGDLSSESTVSRIRTEHFPLTLESARPSHTSQYLCASSENRGLGKLFFGSGTQLSVL.

V gene TRBV28 combines with J gene TRBJ2-3, with TRBD2 identical over 13 bases. The CDR3 extends over 15 amino acids. V lost 5 bases to trimming and J lost 6 bases; unmatched junction nucleotides: 5. Germline V gene sequence: CDR1 MDHEN, CDR2 SYDVKM. The CDR3 protein is CASSRTSGRGDTQYF. CDR3 DNA: TGTGCCAGCAGTCGAACTAGCGGGAGGGGTGATACGCAGTATTTT. Together with reference TRBV28 and TRBJ2-3, the CDR3 gives the full variable domain: DVKVTQSSRYLVKRTGEKVFLECVQDMDHENMFWYRQDPGLGLRLIYFSYDVKMKEKGDIPEGYSVSREKKERFSLILESASTNQTSMYLCASSRTSGRGDTQYFGPGTRLTVL.

The CDR3, as DNA: TGTGCCAGCAGTGAGGCTTCCACGGACAGATCACCCCTCCACTTT. As protein: CASSEASTDRSPLHF. J is TRBJ1-6 and V is TRBV6-1, with a weak D call TRBD1 (6 bases). Germline V gene sequence: CDR1 MNHNS, CDR2 SASEGT. Trimming shortened V by 3 bases and J by 10 bases, and 16 bases separated the two germline ends. This CDR3 has 15 amino acids.

V is TRBV5-1 and J is TRBJ2-7, with 7 bases matching TRBD1. The CDR3 sequence is 13 residues long. In germline, CDR1 is SGHRS, CDR2 YFSETQ. J gave up 4 bases and V 5 bases, and 6 bases lay outside the gene matches. The CDR3 loop is CASRRTGNYEQYF. As DNA, the CDR3 is TGCGCCAGCAGACGGACAGGAAATTACGAGCAGTACTTC.

The V call is TRBV4-3, the J call TRBJ1-5, with a tentative D call TRBD1 (6 bases). Trimming left V 0 bases short and J 1 base short, with 19 bases between. Germline assignment: CDR1 LGHNA and CDR2 YSLEER. CDR3 length: 19 amino acids. The DNA of the CDR3 is TGCGCCAGCAGCCAAGATTGGGGGGGGCTTGTCGCGAGCAATCAGCCCCAGCATTTT. Translated, it gives CASSQDWGGLVASNQPQHF.

The chain recombines TRBV30 with TRBJ2-2, with D uncertain. Germline CDR1 is GTSNPN and CDR2 is SVGIG (reference sequence). V lost 2 bases and J lost 4, with 11 bases in between. This CDR3 contains 14 residues. The CDR3 here is CAWSYPGLTGELFF. The DNA of the CDR3 is TGTGCCTGGAGTTATCCTGGCCTCACCGGGGAGCTGTTTTTT. The variable domain in full, completed from reference TRBV30 and TRBJ2-2, reads SQTIHQWPATLVQPVGSPLSLECTVEGTSNPNLYWYRQAAGRGLQLLFYSVGIGQISSEVPQNLSASRPQDRQFILSSKKLLLSDSGFYLCAWSYPGLTGELFFGEGSRLTVL.

CDR3 sequence (DNA): TGTGCCAGCAGCCAATTAACCGGGACAGGGGTATCCTATGGCTACACCTTC. Protein product: CASSQLTGTGVSYGYTF. The J gene is TRBJ1-2, the V gene TRBV14; 10 bases are a match to TRBD1. V gave up 2 bases and J gave up 4 bases; unmatched junction bases: 10. CDR1 and CDR2 (germline): SGHDN, FVKESK. The CDR3 covers 17 residues.

The V call is TRBV5-5, the J call TRBJ2-1, with 9 bases aligning to TRBD2. The CDR3 length is 15 residues. CDR1 is SGHKS, CDR2 YYEKEE, per germline (reference sequence). The trim removed 4 bases at V and 4 bases at J, leaving 6 bases unmatched. The CDR3 here is CASSVRLAGYNEQFF. CDR3 sequence (DNA): TGTGCCAGCAGCGTGAGGCTAGCGGGGTACAATGAGCAGTTCTTC.